A single sample gave rise to the 14 T cell receptor beta chains below, sequenced in a study of blood T cell repertoires in COVID-19. The method was immunoSEQ multiplex PCR; TCRdb's version includes in-frame clones alone and lacks a portion of them. The table includes tens of thousands of clones, 84% detected once. Material: peripheral blood. These receptors originate from a man aged 50 to 60 with active or convalescent COVID-19.

The genes are TRBV7-9 and TRBJ2-5; 7 nucleotides align to TRBD2. Germline V lookup: CDR1 SEHNR, CDR2 FQNEAQ (reference sequence). Losses at the gene ends were 5 bases for V and 3 bases for J; bases not matched to a gene: 9. The CDR3 length is 15 residues. The CDR3 region has the DNA TGTGCCAGCAGCCCCCTGGGGGGGGGAAAAGAGACCCAGTACTTC. Its protein product is CASSPLGGGKETQYF.

V usage is TRBV5-1 and J usage is TRBJ2-5, with 10 bases lining up with TRBD2. With V trimmed by 4 bases and J by 5 bases, 8 bases remained unmatched. CDR1 and CDR2 from the germline V gene are SGHRS and YFSETQ. There are 15 residues in the CDR3. The CDR3 spells CASSIGTSDYETQYF. CDR3 nucleotide sequence: TGCGCCAGCAGCATCGGGACTAGCGATTATGAGACCCAGTACTTC.

The chain carries TRBV5-4 and TRBJ2-7; a possible D gene is TRBD1 (6 bases). The V end lost 4 bases, the J end lost 4 bases, and 18 bases lay between the germline ends. The CDR3 is made up of 15 amino acids. Germline V gene sequence: CDR1 SGHNT, CDR2 YYREEE (reference sequence). CDR3 in amino acids: CASSPPQGTGYEQYF. CDR3 in DNA: TGTGCCAGCAGCCCGCCACAGGGAACAGGATACGAGCAGTACTTC.

The chain combines TRBV6-2 or TRBV6-3 with TRBJ1-5; perhaps TRBD1 as D (5 bases). This CDR3 contains 14 residues. CDR1 and CDR2 (germline): MNHEY, SVGEGT. V was clipped by 5 bases and J by 3 bases, with 11 bases between them. This CDR3 is CASSTGGYNQPQHF. CDR3 DNA: TGTGCCAGCAGTACCGGGGGGTACAATCAGCCCCAGCATTTT.

This chain joins TRBV11-3 and TRBJ2-7; D tentatively fits TRBD1 or TRBD2 (5 bases each). Germline V gene lookup returns CDR1 SGHNT and CDR2 YENEEA. The germline V and J ends were trimmed by 5 bases and 5 bases, with 16 bases remaining between them. The CDR3 runs to 14 residues. The CDR3 DNA is TGTGCCAGCAGCCTAGCAGGGTTGGGGCACGAGCAGTACTTC. This codes for CASSLAGLGHEQYF. Together with reference TRBV11-3 and TRBJ2-7, the CDR3 gives the full variable domain: EAGVVQSPRYKIIEKKQPVAFWCNPISGHNTLYWYLQNLGQGPELLIRYENEEAVDDSQLPKDRFSAERLKGVDSTLKIQPAELGDSAVYLCASSLAGLGHEQYFGPGTRLTVT.

This chain connects TRBV10-1 to TRBJ2-3, with a tentative D call TRBD2 (5 bases). The CDR3 runs 15 residues. Per the germline V gene, CDR1 is WNHNN and CDR2 is SYGVQD (reference sequence). Trimming shortened V by 0 bases and J by 0 bases, and 7 bases separated the two germline ends. This CDR3 is CASSESASSTDTQYF. For the CDR3, the DNA is TGCGCCAGCAGTGAGTCGGCTAGCAGCACAGATACGCAGTATTTT.

V is TRBV7-8 and J is TRBJ2-3; 9 nucleotides align to TRBD2. Germline CDR1 reads SGHVS; CDR2 reads FQNEAQ. Losses at the gene ends were 1 base for V and 4 bases for J; bases not matched to a gene: 3. The CDR3 is 15 residues long. CDR3 coding DNA: TGTGCCAGCAGCTTAGGGGCGGGGGGGCCAGATACGCAGTATTTT. Translating gives CASSLGAGGPDTQYF. Filled out from reference TRBV7-8 and TRBJ2-3, the complete variable domain reads GAGVSQSPRYKVAKRGQDVALRCDPISGHVSLFWYQQALGQGPEFLTYFQNEAQLDKSGLPSDRFFAERPEGSVSTLKIQRTQQEDSAVYLCASSLGAGGPDTQYFGPGTRLTVL.

V usage is TRBV7-9 and J usage is TRBJ1-2; TRBD1 agrees at 8 bases. Germline-derived CDR1 and CDR2 are SEHNR and FQNEAQ (reference sequence). The CDR3 has 15 amino acids. Unmatched junction bases numbered 7, after V lost 5 bases and J lost 2 bases. The CDR3, as DNA: TGTGCCAGCAGCGAGGCAGGGGGCTTAAACTATGGCTACACCTTC. This encodes CASSEAGGLNYGYTF. The full variable domain, completed using reference TRBV7-9 and TRBJ1-2, is DTGVSQNPRHKITKRGQNVTFRCDPISEHNRLYWYRQTLGQGPEFLTYFQNEAQLEKSRLLSDRFSAERPKGSFSTLEIQRTEQGDSAMYLCASSEAGGLNYGYTFGSGTRLTVV.

The DNA for the CDR3 is TGTGCCAGTAATAGGGGGCGGGCTAACTATGGCTACACCTTC. It encodes CASNRGRANYGYTF. The chain links TRBV19 to TRBJ1-2; TRBD1 matches 7 bases. CDR3 length equals 14 residues. Trimming cost V 7 bases and J 0 bases; bases outside gene matches: 5. Germline CDR1 LNHDA, CDR2 SQIVND (reference sequence).

V usage is TRBV5-4 and J usage is TRBJ1-1, with no clear D. This CDR3 contains 14 residues. Trimming took off 2 bases at V and 3 bases at J, with 11 bases between the two ends. Germline V gives CDR1 SGHNT, CDR2 YYREEE (reference sequence). CDR3 in amino acids: CASSLNGGDTEAFF. Written as DNA, the CDR3 is TGTGCCAGCAGCTTAAACGGCGGGGACACTGAAGCTTTCTTT.

Only a few counts were recorded for this clone. This chain joins TRBV12-5 and TRBJ1-5; 7 nucleotides match TRBD1. Losses at the gene ends were 1 base for V and 3 bases for J; bases not matched to a gene: 6. The germline V gene has CDR1 LGHNT and CDR2 FRNRAP. This CDR3 comprises 16 residues. The DNA of the CDR3 is TGTGCTAGTGGTTTGGCACAGGGGATCCCCAATCAGCCCCAGCATTTT. This sequence encodes CASGLAQGIPNQPQHF.

V gene TRBV27 combines with J gene TRBJ2-3; D perhaps matches TRBD2 (5 bases). CDR3 length: 11 residues. Germline V gene sequence: CDR1 MNHEY, CDR2 SMNVEV (reference sequence). Between the trimmed V and J ends, which lost 4 bases and 9 bases, there was a span of 8 bases. Here the CDR3 DNA reads TGTGCCAGCAGTTCCGGGGTGACGCAGTATTTT. It codes for CASSSGVTQYF.

The genes are TRBV14 and TRBJ2-1, with no clear D. Trimming took 4 bases from V and 7 from J, leaving 14 bases between them. This CDR3 region has 14 residues. Germline CDR1 SGHDN, CDR2 FVKESK. The DNA for the CDR3 is TGTGCCAGCAGCCGTAACTTAAGGCGGAATGAGCAGTTCTTC. Its protein product is CASSRNLRRNEQFF.

V gene TRBV5-4 combines with J gene TRBJ2-3; 12 nucleotides line up with TRBD2. The germline V gene encodes CDR1 SGHNT and CDR2 YYREEE (reference sequence). After removal of 4 bases from V and 4 bases from J, the junction contained 4 bases not matched to a gene. This CDR3 region has 15 residues. The CDR3 sequence is CASSRTSGESDTQYF. The CDR3 nucleotides are TGTGCCAGCAGCAGGACTAGCGGGGAGTCAGATACGCAGTATTTT.